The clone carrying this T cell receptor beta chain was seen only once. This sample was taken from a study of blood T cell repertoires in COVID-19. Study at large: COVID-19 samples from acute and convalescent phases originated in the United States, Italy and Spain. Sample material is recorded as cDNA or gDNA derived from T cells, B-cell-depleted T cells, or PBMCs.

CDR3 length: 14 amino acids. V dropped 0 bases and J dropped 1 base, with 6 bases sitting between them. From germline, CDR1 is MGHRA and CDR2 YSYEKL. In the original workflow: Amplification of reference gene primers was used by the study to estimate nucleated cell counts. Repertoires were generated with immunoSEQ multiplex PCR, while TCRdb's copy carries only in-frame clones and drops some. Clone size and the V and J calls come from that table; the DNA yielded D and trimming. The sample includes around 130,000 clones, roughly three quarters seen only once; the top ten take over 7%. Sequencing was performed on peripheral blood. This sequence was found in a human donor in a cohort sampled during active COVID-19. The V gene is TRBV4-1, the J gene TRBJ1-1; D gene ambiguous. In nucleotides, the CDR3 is TGCGCCAGCAGCCAAGATGAGCAGAACACTGAAGCTTTCTTT. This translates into CASSQDEQNTEAFF.